Presented here are 31 T cell receptor beta chains from one specimen sequenced in a study of neurological immune-mediated disorders. Time point specified: longitudinal time-point 1 (baseline). In TCRdb, the 5' RACE reads were re-called with MiXCR into one record per CDR3 protein. The sample consists of over 55,000 distinct CDR3 sequences, roughly 10% of them appearing once. The source material was PBMCs. These receptor sequences come from a male donor with HTLV-1-associated myelopathy (HAM/TSP).

The sample holds a few counts of this clonotype. V and J are TRBV7-8 and TRBJ2-1, with TRBD1 matching 8 bases. The V segment lost 3 bases and the J segment 4 bases; nucleotides outside the gene matches: 8. Germline values: CDR1 SGHVS, CDR2 FQNEAQ. The CDR3 consists of 16 residues. CDR3 protein: CASSFGRTGRYNEQFF. The CDR3 DNA is TGTGCCAGCAGCTTCGGGCGGACAGGGCGGTACAATGAGCAGTTCTTC.

This clonotype was picked up many times. The chain has TRBV12-3 or TRBV12-4 and TRBJ2-7; 8 bases map to TRBD1. V was pared by 7 bases and J by 4 bases, with 9 bases of the junction left unmatched. The CDR3 covers 14 residues. CDR3 amino acids: CASTSGRGPYEQYF. In DNA, the CDR3 is TGTGCCAGCACCTCGGGCAGGGGGCCGTACGAGCAGTACTTC.

This clonotype was found a few times. The chain couples TRBV5-1 to TRBJ2-7; 7 positions match TRBD1. The CDR3 sequence is 12 residues long. CDR1 and CDR2 (germline): SGHRS, YFSETQ. V lost 2 bases and J lost 6; bases outside the gene matches: 2. CDR3 amino acids: CASSLQGREQYF. CDR3 coding DNA: TGCGCCAGCAGCTTACAGGGGCGCGAGCAGTACTTC. Together with reference TRBV5-1 and TRBJ2-7, the CDR3 gives the full variable domain: KAGVTQTPRYLIKTRGQQVTLSCSPISGHRSVSWYQQTPGQGLQFLFEYFSETQRNKGNFPGRFSGRQFSNSRSEMNVSTLELGDSALYLCASSLQGREQYFGPGTRLTVT.

A note on this clonotype: A much larger clone sits a single nucleotide away, making a read error possible. The CDR3 is CSVRGRPYELYF. The DNA of the CDR3 is TGCAGCGTGAGGGGCAGGCCCTACGAGCTGTACTTC. The genes are TRBV29-1 and TRBJ2-7; the D gene could be TRBD1 or TRBD2 (5 bases each). In germline, CDR1 is SQVTM, CDR2 ANQGSEA. The CDR3 loop spans 12 amino acids.

This clonotype was found a few times. A much larger clone differs by one base, so this may be a read error. J is TRBJ1-1 and V is TRBV5-1, with 11 bases fitting TRBD1. The germline CDR1 and CDR2 sequences are SGHRS and YFSETQ. This CDR3 spans 16 amino acids. CDR3: CTSSYGTGGMNTEAFF. The CDR3 DNA reads TGCACCAGCAGCTATGGGACAGGGGGGATGAACACTGAAGCTTTCTTT.

The table lists this clonotype with many counts. The chain joins TRBV6-7 to TRBJ2-7, with 9 nucleotides matching TRBD1. TRBV6-7 is noted as an ORF with a role that remains uncertain. The CDR3 is 17 amino acids. The trim removed 7 bases at V and 2 bases at J, leaving 15 bases unmatched. The CDR3 sequence is CASNPGQGRPPTYEQYF. CDR3 DNA sequence: TGTGCCAGCAACCCGGGACAGGGACGTCCCCCGACCTACGAGCAGTACTTC.

This clonotype was seen ten or more times. This chain links TRBV7-9 with TRBJ2-3; D is unclear. V was clipped by 2 bases and J by 6 bases, with 15 bases between them. Germline CDR1 and CDR2: SEHNR and FQNEAQ (reference sequence). This CDR3 region has 15 residues. The CDR3 loop reads CASSLSISSMDTQYF. DNA of the CDR3: TGTGCCAGCAGCTTAAGCATCTCCTCCATGGATACGCAGTATTTT.

This clonotype showed up many times. The chain joins TRBV11-2 to TRBJ2-3; D might be TRBD1 (5 bases). Trimming took 5 bases from V and 7 from J, leaving 22 bases between them. Germline lookup yields CDR1 SGHAT and CDR2 FQNNGV. The CDR3 length is 16 residues. The CDR3 sequence: CASSPSTGPFGNTQYF. The CDR3 DNA reads as TGTGCCAGCAGCCCAAGCACAGGACCCTTCGGAAATACGCAGTATTTT.

Many counts were recorded for this clonotype. The V call is TRBV7-8, the J call TRBJ2-5, with a weak D call TRBD2 (6 bases). The CDR3 extends over 15 amino acids. Trimming cost V 5 bases and J 0 bases, with 13 bases left between them. Per the germline V gene, CDR1 is SGHVS and CDR2 is FQNEAQ. The CDR3 here is CASSPPRGYQETQYF. Written as DNA, the CDR3 is TGTGCCAGCAGCCCCCCTCGGGGGTACCAAGAGACCCAGTACTTC.

Details on this clonotype: A much larger clone differs from this one at a single base, so this may be a read error. V and J are TRBV5-1 and TRBJ1-5; D possibly corresponds to TRBD1 (5 bases). Trimming took off 0 bases at V and 3 bases at J, with 13 bases between the two ends. This CDR3 spans 16 amino acids. The germline gives CDR1 SGHRS, CDR2 YFSETQ. Here the CDR3 DNA reads TGCGCCAGCAGCTTGGAGCCGGGACCGACCAATCAGCCCCAGCATTTT. It yields the protein CASSLEPGPTNQPQHF.

This clonotype was recorded at least ten times. The rearrangement joins TRBV5-1 to TRBJ2-7, with D perhaps TRBD1 (6 bases). The length of the CDR3 is 15 residues. The V gene's germline CDR1 is SGHRS and CDR2 YFSETQ. V was pared by 4 bases and J by 4 bases, with 18 bases between. The CDR3 DNA reads TGCGCCAGCAGCCCCGCCGGGACACTTCCTTACGAGCAGTACTTC. This encodes CASSPAGTLPYEQYF.

This clonotype appeared many times. The CDR3 sequence: CASSVGGVMGEQYF. DNA for the CDR3: TGTGCCAGCAGCGTAGGGGGGGTTATGGGCGAGCAGTACTTC. The J gene is TRBJ2-7, the V gene TRBV9, with D tentatively TRBD2 (6 bases). The germline gives CDR1 SGDLS, CDR2 YYNGEE. Trimming took off 0 bases at V and 6 bases at J, with 13 bases between the two ends. CDR3 size: 14 residues.

This clonotype was counted many times. The chain combines TRBV5-1 with TRBJ2-3; 8 nucleotides match TRBD1. Trimming removed 4 bases from V and 5 bases from J; junction bases left unmatched: 12. The CDR3 contains 16 residues. Germline CDR1 is SGHRS and CDR2 is YFSETQ. CDR3 bases: TGCGCCAGCAGCCCCCCATGGGACAGGAGAGTAGATACGCAGTATTTT. As protein: CASSPPWDRRVDTQYF.

Many counts were recorded for this clonotype. The chain employs TRBV5-1 and TRBJ1-5; D is unresolved. CDR1 and CDR2 (germline): SGHRS, YFSETQ. The V end was cut by 0 bases, the J end by 7 bases, with 11 bases between. This CDR3 is built from 14 residues. The CDR3 spells CASSLASGEQPQHF. The CDR3 nucleotides are TGCGCCAGCAGCTTGGCCAGTGGGGAACAGCCCCAGCATTTT.

This clonotype showed up many times. The chain couples TRBV5-4 to TRBJ1-1; 7 bases fit TRBD1. Germline V gives CDR1 SGHNT, CDR2 YYREEE (reference sequence). With 4 bases clipped from V and 1 base from J, the junction kept 4 bases outside the gene matches. CDR3 length: 14 residues. CDR3 sequence reads: CASSLQGRNTEAFF. The CDR3 coding sequence is TGTGCCAGCAGCCTACAGGGGCGGAACACTGAAGCTTTCTTT.

This clonotype was counted at least ten times. DNA for the CDR3: TGTGCCAGCAGCCCACGACAGATATCCTATAATTCACCCCTCCACTTT. As protein: CASSPRQISYNSPLHF. The V and J genes are TRBV9 and TRBJ1-6; TRBD1 might be the D (5 bases). The CDR3 sequence is 16 residues long. Germline CDR1 is SGDLS and CDR2 is YYNGEE. Trimming pared 4 bases from V and 1 base from J, leaving 12 bases between.

In regard to this clonotype: The DNA is omitted, as the CDR3 cannot be located on it reliably, and the CDR3 follows TCRdb's listing. This chain links TRBV5-1 with TRBJ1-4. The CDR3 sequence runs 19 residues, both termini included. CDR1 and CDR2 from the germline V gene are SGHRS and YFSETQ. The CDR3 here is CASSFYICSARNVNEKLFF.

This clonotype was picked up many times. This chain connects TRBV5-1 to TRBJ2-7; 7 bases line up with TRBD2. Trimming took 1 base from V and 0 from J; bases not matched to a gene: 7. The V gene's germline CDR1 is SGHRS and CDR2 YFSETQ. The CDR3 sequence is 16 residues long. The CDR3 bases are TGCGCCAGCAGCTTGAGTTTGGGCGGGGGCTCCTACGAGCAGTACTTC. It is translated as CASSLSLGGGSYEQYF.

This clonotype has a count of ten or more. The chain joins TRBV20-1 to TRBJ2-7; no definite D call. V lost 3 bases, J lost 0 bases, and 12 bases lay in between. Looked up from germline, CDR1 is DFQATT and CDR2 is SNEGSKA (reference sequence). The CDR3 runs 14 residues. In nucleotides, the CDR3 is TGCAGTGCTAGCGTGGCAGAACTCTCCTACGAGCAGTACTTC. Translating it yields CSASVAELSYEQYF.

In its sample, this clonotype was seen many times. The chain uses TRBV11-2 and TRBJ2-7, with 9 positions matching TRBD1. The CDR3 is 18 amino acids. V lost 3 bases, J lost 3 bases, and 15 bases stayed unmatched. Germline V lookup: CDR1 SGHAT, CDR2 FQNNGV. The CDR3 DNA is TGTGCCAGCAGCTTCGTTAGGGAACCGGGACAGGGTAACTACGAGCAGTACTTC. It yields the protein CASSFVREPGQGNYEQYF.

About this clonotype: Just one base apart from a much larger clone, this may be a read error. The chain links TRBV6-2 or TRBV6-3 to TRBJ1-2; D unresolved. The CDR3 totals 13 residues. Germline lookup yields CDR1 MNHEY and CDR2 SVGEGT. The CDR3 sequence: CASTTRQDYGFTF. The CDR3 DNA sequence: TGTGCCAGCACCACCAGGCAGGACTATGGCTTCACCTTC.

This clonotype has only a few counts. A much more abundant neighbour one base away suggests this may be a read error. The chain recombines TRBV20-1 with TRBJ2-7; either TRBD1 or TRBD2 may fit D (6 bases each). The CDR3 length is 15 residues. Germline lookup yields CDR1 DFQATT and CDR2 SNEGSKA (reference sequence). The germline V and J ends were trimmed by 0 bases and 3 bases, with 15 bases remaining between them. CDR3 nucleotides: TGCAGTGCTAGAGAGTGGGGGGCGGCTGACTACGAGCAGTACTTC. The encoded protein is CSAREWGAADYEQYF.

Concerning this clonotype itself: Since a much larger clone is just one base distant, this may be a read error. The rearrangement joins TRBV5-1 to TRBJ2-2; the D gene is possibly TRBD2 (5 bases). The CDR3 spans 14 residues. Germline loops: CDR1 SGHRS, CDR2 YFSETQ. The V gene lost 4 bases and the J gene lost 10 bases, with 17 bases spanning the gap. The CDR3 reads CASSPGMSGEELFF. In DNA, the CDR3 is TGCGCCAGCAGCCCCGGGATGTCTGGCGAGGAGCTGTTTTTT.

Worth noting for this clonotype: This may be a read error, as it is one base from a much larger clone. V usage is TRBV9 and J usage is TRBJ2-1, with D possibly TRBD1 on 6 matching bases. From germline, CDR1 is SGDLS and CDR2 YYNGEE. The CDR3 consists of 12 residues. CDR3 coding DNA: TGTGCCAGCAGCGATCAGGGGAATGAGCTGTTCTTC. This translates into CASSDQGNELFF.

This clonotype was detected many times. The J gene is TRBJ2-1, the V gene TRBV10-2; no clear D gene. The CDR3 contains 16 residues. The germline V gene encodes CDR1 WSHSY and CDR2 SAAADI. The V end lost 3 bases, the J end lost 0 bases, and 12 bases lay between the germline ends. Here the CDR3 reads CASSERTRSSYNEQFF. The DNA of the CDR3 is TGCGCCAGCAGTGAACGTACCAGGAGCTCCTACAATGAGCAGTTCTTC.

The table lists this clonotype with many counts. The chain employs TRBV4-3 and TRBJ2-3, with D possibly TRBD1 on 5 matching bases. Deletions cut 2 bases from V and 0 bases from J, with 6 bases between. Germline loops: CDR1 LGHNA, CDR2 YSLEER. This CDR3 has 14 residues. CDR3 amino acids: CASSQQGSTDTQYF. In DNA form, the CDR3 reads TGCGCCAGCAGCCAACAGGGTAGCACAGATACGCAGTATTTT.

A note on this clonotype: This may come from a read error, since a much larger clone is one base off. The rearrangement uses TRBV20-1 and TRBJ2-7, with D possibly being TRBD1 (5 bases). This CDR3 has 12 amino acids. Germline loops: CDR1 DFQATT, CDR2 SNEGSKA (reference sequence). V was pared by 4 bases and J by 2 bases, with 9 bases between. The CDR3 region is CSANGAPYEQYF. DNA of the CDR3: TGCAGTGCTAATGGGGCGCCCTACGAGCAGTACTTC.

The V gene is TRBV5-5, the J gene TRBJ1-4; a possible D gene is TRBD1 (5 bases). The CDR3 covers 15 residues. The germline V gene encodes CDR1 SGHKS and CDR2 YYEKEE (reference sequence). V lost 4 bases and J 7 bases, leaving 17 bases between the germline ends. The CDR3 DNA follows: TGTGCCAGCAGCCAAGCCAGGGATCCTCGTGAAAAACTGTTTTTT. Translation: CASSQARDPREKLFF.

This clonotype was recorded many times. J is TRBJ1-3 and V is TRBV20-1; D is unresolved. Germline V lookup: CDR1 DFQATT, CDR2 SNEGSKA (reference sequence). The CDR3 extends over 14 amino acids. Trimming left V 2 bases short and J 10 bases short, with 18 bases between. The CDR3 sequence: CSARQTERGRTIYF. The DNA for the CDR3 is TGCAGTGCTAGACAGACGGAGCGAGGACGGACCATATATTTT.

This clonotype was found many times. V usage is TRBV5-6 and J usage is TRBJ1-2; 11 bases fit TRBD1. The CDR3 sequence is 14 residues long. From germline, CDR1 is SGHDT and CDR2 YYEEEE. With 4 bases clipped from V and 7 bases from J, the junction kept 6 bases outside the gene matches. CDR3 sequence reads: CASSLLGTGGGYTF. The DNA of the CDR3 is TGTGCCAGCAGCCTACTTGGGACAGGGGGTGGCTACACCTTC.

This clonotype was observed at least ten times. V is TRBV29-1 and J is TRBJ1-3; no reliable D call. The length of the CDR3 is 13 residues. Trimming pared 0 bases from V and 0 bases from J, leaving 3 bases between. The germline CDR1 and CDR2 sequences are SQVTM and ANQGSEA. The DNA of the CDR3 is TGCAGCGTTGAAGAGGGCTCTGGAAACACCATATATTTT. Translating gives CSVEEGSGNTIYF.